The present TCR beta chain was sequenced within a study of cytomegalovirus exposure and HLA in healthy donors. V lost 7 bases and J lost 3, with 16 bases in between. From germline, CDR1 is MNHNS and CDR2 SASEGT. CDR3 length: 14 residues. A multiplex PCR was run with 60 Vbeta primers and 13 Jbeta primers. Authors' methods: In a later analysis, around 10 million of some 80 million unique beta chains occurred in at least two donors. Clones were sequenced by immunoSEQ multiplex PCR, and TCRdb holds only the in-frame ones, with some missing. That table furnishes V, J and clone size, whereas the DNA furnished D and trimming. The top ten hold about 2.3% of the sample, which has approximately 50,000 clones, 65% to 85% seen once.

The chain uses TRBV6-1 and TRBJ2-7; no firm D call. The clonotype originates from a boy aged 10-17 years in good health and CMV-seropositive. What was sequenced was PBMCs. In DNA form, the CDR3 reads TGTGCCAGCACACGTCAAGAGGCGGTCTACGAGCAGTACTTC. Amino acid sequence: CASTRQEAVYEQYF.